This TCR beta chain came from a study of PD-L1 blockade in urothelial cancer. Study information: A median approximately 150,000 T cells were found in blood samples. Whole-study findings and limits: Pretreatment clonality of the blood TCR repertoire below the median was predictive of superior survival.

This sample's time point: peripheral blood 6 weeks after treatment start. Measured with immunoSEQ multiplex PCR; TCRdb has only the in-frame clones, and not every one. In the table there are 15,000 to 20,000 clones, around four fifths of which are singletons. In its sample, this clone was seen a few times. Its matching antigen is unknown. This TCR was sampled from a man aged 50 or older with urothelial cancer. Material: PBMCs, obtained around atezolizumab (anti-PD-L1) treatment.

CDR3 in DNA: TGTGCCAGCAGCTCTGCTGAGGGCAGCAATCAGCCCCAGCATTTT. Translating gives CASSSAEGSNQPQHF. The J gene is TRBJ1-5, the V gene TRBV28, with no clear D. Germline-derived CDR1 and CDR2 are MDHEN and SYDVKM. This CDR3 is 15 amino acids long. V gave up 6 bases and J gave up 1 base, with 13 bases separating them.